The present entry profiles one T cell receptor (beta chain) with its context. The sample belongs to a study of blood T cell repertoires in COVID-19. Study details: In each case, the material was cDNA or gDNA derived from T cells, B-cell-depleted T cells, or PBMCs.

The CDR3 has 13 amino acids. V lost 6 bases, J lost 6 bases, and 7 bases stayed unmatched. Germline V gives CDR1 MNHEY, CDR2 SMNVEV (reference sequence). Residents of over 20 US areas, aged roughly 18 to 95 years, made up the participants. Clinical history reported by participants formed the basis on which cohorts were assigned. It was within 2 weeks before study entry that exposed participants met a COVID-19 case. Generated by immunoSEQ multiplex PCR, the TCRdb table keeps only in-frame clones and is missing some. The sample gives around 130,000 clones, 84% of which show up once; 1.5% to 2% is in the top ten.

This chain connects TRBV27 to TRBJ1-1, with 7 bases that match TRBD1. The sequence was collected from a woman under 30 who had been exposed to COVID-19. Sequenced: PBMCs or T cells enriched from blood (not recorded which). DNA of the CDR3: TGTGCCAGCAGCCTGGACAGGTTCGCTGAAGCTTTCTTT. Protein sequence: CASSLDRFAEAFF.